These 24 T cell receptor beta chains came from one sample sequenced in a study of shared T cell receptors in the human thymus. Clones were read by immunoSEQ multiplex PCR, and TCRdb kept only the in-frame ones, dropping some. Among about 660,000 clones listed, 80% to 90% were seen once. This sample was shared with a second study, whose subject was human thymus T cells.

Sequencing was carried out using thymocytes. Receptor source: a boy in the first two years of life with a congenital heart defect.

This chain joins TRBV27 and TRBJ1-2, with 9 bases identical to TRBD1. The germline V gene encodes CDR1 MNHEY and CDR2 SMNVEV (reference sequence). There are 19 residues in the CDR3. The J segment lost 2 bases and the V segment lost 6 bases, leaving 19 bases of the junction unmatched. The CDR3 DNA reads as TGTGCCAGCAGCCGAACCCCCCGGGACAGGGAGAGGGGGAACTATGGCTACACCTTC. This translates into CASSRTPRDRERGNYGYTF.

The V gene is TRBV6-1, the J gene TRBJ2-5, with 7 bases lining up with TRBD2. Germline V gives CDR1 MNHNS, CDR2 SASEGT. The CDR3 consists of 14 residues. Trimming took 4 bases from V and 3 from J; bases not matched to a gene: 5. Here the CDR3 DNA reads TGTGCCAGCAGTGCTAGGACTAGGGAAGAGACCCAGTACTTC. This translates into CASSARTREETQYF.

This clone showed up just a few times. V is TRBV5-5 and J is TRBJ2-7; perhaps TRBD1 as D (6 bases). CDR1 and CDR2 (germline): SGHKS, YYEKEE (reference sequence). The CDR3 extends over 14 amino acids. Trimming took 4 bases from V and 2 from J, leaving 13 bases between them. The CDR3 region has the DNA TGTGCCAGCAGCCCCTCAGGGGAGCCCTACGAGCAGTACTTC. This codes for CASSPSGEPYEQYF.

The chain employs TRBV15 and TRBJ1-2; TRBD1 aligns across 12 bases. Germline loops: CDR1 LNHNV, CDR2 YYDKDF (reference sequence). The junction had 21 bases not matched to a gene; V was cut back by 5 bases and J by 5 bases. CDR3 size: 20 residues. The CDR3 DNA follows: TGTGCCACCAGCCTAAGTACTCCTCCCGGGACAGGGGGCGAAGGTTATGGCTACACCTTC. It specifies CATSLSTPPGTGGEGYGYTF.

Only one count was recorded for this clone. The rearrangement uses TRBV4-3 and TRBJ1-6; weak D call: TRBD1 (6 bases). The germline V gene has CDR1 LGHNA and CDR2 YSLEER. Trimming removed 0 bases from V and 8 bases from J, with 14 bases in between. This CDR3 is 16 amino acids long. The CDR3: CASSQDRQESYSPLHF. CDR3 DNA: TGCGCCAGCAGCCAAGATAGACAGGAATCTTATTCACCCCTCCACTTT.

This chain joins TRBV9 and TRBJ2-7; D unresolved. CDR1 and CDR2 (germline): SGDLS, YYNGEE. Trimming cost V 0 bases and J 1 base, with 11 bases left between them. The CDR3 runs to 15 residues. The CDR3 DNA is TGTGCCAGCAGCGTAGCGCTAGGTGAGTCCTACGAGCAGTACTTC. This gives the protein CASSVALGESYEQYF.

The chain joins TRBV5-6 to TRBJ1-3; a weak D match, TRBD1 (5 bases). Trimming shortened V by 1 base and J by 2 bases, and 13 bases separated the two germline ends. The CDR3 is 16 residues long. CDR1 is SGHDT, CDR2 YYEEEE, per germline. The CDR3 loop reads CASSLSKAGTGNTIYF. Written as DNA, the CDR3 is TGTGCCAGCAGCTTGAGCAAGGCAGGGACTGGAAACACCATATATTTT.

This chain uses TRBV18 with TRBJ2-7, with TRBD1 matching over 9 bases. The junction had 2 bases not matched to a gene; V was cut back by 0 bases and J by 5 bases. The CDR3 consists of 14 residues. In germline, CDR1 is KGHSH, CDR2 LQKENI. The CDR3 protein is CASSPPDRGNEQYF. CDR3 bases: TGTGCCAGCTCACCACCGGACAGGGGCAACGAGCAGTACTTC.

The chain employs TRBV15 and TRBJ1-6, with 8 bases aligning to TRBD1. V gave up 2 bases and J gave up 4 bases; unmatched junction bases: 4. Germline assignment: CDR1 LNHNV and CDR2 YYDKDF (reference sequence). The CDR3 consists of 16 residues. The CDR3 DNA reads as TGTGCCACCAGCAGATCAGGGGGCCATTATAATTCACCCCTCCACTTT. Protein sequence: CATSRSGGHYNSPLHF. The complete variable domain, with remaining parts taken from reference TRBV15 and TRBJ1-6, reads DAMVIQNPRYQVTQFGKPVTLSCSQTLNHNVMYWYQQKSSQAPKLLFHYYDKDFNNEADTPDNFQSRRPNTSFCFLDIRSPGLGDTAMYLCATSRSGGHYNSPLHFGNGTRLTVT.

DNA of the CDR3: TGTGCCAGCAGGACAGACGATAGCAATCAGCCCCAGCATTTT. Protein product: CASRTDDSNQPQHF. V usage is TRBV6-5 and J usage is TRBJ1-5; possible D gene TRBD1, 5 bases. Germline-derived CDR1 and CDR2 are MNHEY and SVGAGI. The CDR3 length is 14 residues. V was trimmed by 6 bases and J by 0 bases, leaving 9 bases between them.

The V and J genes are TRBV19 and TRBJ1-5, with 9 positions matching TRBD1. The trim removed 6 bases at V and 3 bases at J, leaving 12 bases unmatched. This CDR3 has 17 amino acids. CDR1 and CDR2 from the germline V gene are LNHDA and SQIVND (reference sequence). CDR3 nucleotide sequence: TGTGCCAGTAGACGGGACAGGGAGTTTGTTAACAATCAGCCCCAGCATTTT. It is translated as CASRRDREFVNNQPQHF.

The genes are TRBV28 and TRBJ2-7; TRBD1 aligns across 10 bases. The CDR3 spans 15 residues. V lost 5 bases to trimming and J lost 3 bases; unmatched junction nucleotides: 7. Germline CDR1 is MDHEN and CDR2 is SYDVKM. CDR3 nucleotides: TGTGCCAGCAGTGCCCGGGACAGGGGAAGCTACGAGCAGTACTTC. Its protein is CASSARDRGSYEQYF.

CDR3 in amino acids: CASSFKANFRNEQFF. The CDR3 bases are TGTGCCAGCAGCTTTAAAGCAAACTTTCGCAATGAGCAGTTCTTC. The gene calls are TRBV5-4 and TRBJ2-1; no clear D. Germline CDR1 and CDR2: SGHNT and YYREEE (reference sequence). CDR3 size: 15 residues. V shed 2 bases and J shed 6 bases, with 15 bases lying between them.

The chain is built from TRBV30 and TRBJ2-6; tentative D call: TRBD1 (5 bases). The CDR3 consists of 14 residues. Trimming stripped 4 bases from V and 0 bases from J, with 7 bases between. Germline V gene data show CDR1 as GTSNPN and CDR2 as SVGIG (reference sequence). The CDR3 here is CAWKQDSGANVLTF. The CDR3 nucleotides are TGTGCCTGGAAACAGGACTCTGGGGCCAACGTCCTGACTTTC.

The V and J genes are TRBV28 and TRBJ2-5, with 7 positions matching TRBD1. The trim removed 5 bases at V and 3 bases at J, leaving 6 bases unmatched. The CDR3 is 14 residues long. Germline CDR1 is MDHEN and CDR2 is SYDVKM. DNA of the CDR3: TGTGCCAGCAGTCCCGGGACAGTAGAAGAGACCCAGTACTTC. Its translation: CASSPGTVEETQYF.

As for this clone: This sample also contains other DNA sequences that code for the same CDR3. The rearrangement uses TRBV21-1 and TRBJ1-2; the table's D call of TRBD1 was not tested on the DNA. TRBV21-1 is termed a pseudogene. The length of the CDR3 is 16 residues. CDR3 region: CASIRGQTSWDYGYTF. CDR3 DNA sequence: TGTGCCAGCATCAGAGGACAGACTTCGTGGGACTATGGCTACACCTTC.

In DNA, the CDR3 is TGTGCCAGTAGTATAGGGGACAGGGTGGAAAATAACAATGAGCAGTTCTTC. This translates into CASSIGDRVENNNEQFF. This sequence joins TRBV19 and TRBJ2-1, with TRBD1 matching over 9 bases. V trimming: 1 base; J trimming: 5 bases; junction bases outside the gene matches: 9. There are 17 residues in the CDR3. Germline V lookup: CDR1 LNHDA, CDR2 SQIVND (reference sequence).

This clone came up a few times. This chain joins TRBV9 and TRBJ2-7; D is possibly TRBD2 (5 bases). The V and J ends lost 4 bases and 5 bases respectively, with 22 bases between them. The CDR3 runs 16 residues. Germline V gene sequence: CDR1 SGDLS, CDR2 YYNGEE. DNA of the CDR3: TGTGCCAGCAGCCCCCGGTACGGGGATTTCGTCGACGAGCAGTACTTC. It translates to CASSPRYGDFVDEQYF. Based on the CDR3 plus reference TRBV9 and TRBJ2-7, the full variable domain is DSGVTQTPKHLITATGQRVTLRCSPRSGDLSVYWYQQSLDQGLQFLIQYYNGEERAKGNILERFSAQQFPDLHSELNLSSLELGDSALYFCASSPRYGDFVDEQYFGPGTRLTVT.

This chain links TRBV28 with TRBJ2-2; weak D call: TRBD1 (5 bases). The CDR3 totals 15 residues. Germline V CDR1 and CDR2: MDHEN, SYDVKM. Trimming took 6 bases from V and 8 from J, leaving 19 bases between them. CDR3 in amino acids: CASRGAGPQVGELFF. CDR3 sequence (DNA): TGTGCCAGCAGAGGGGCAGGGCCACAGGTTGGGGAGCTGTTTTTT. Combining the CDR3 with reference TRBV28 and TRBJ2-2 gives the whole variable domain DVKVTQSSRYLVKRTGEKVFLECVQDMDHENMFWYRQDPGLGLRLIYFSYDVKMKEKGDIPEGYSVSREKKERFSLILESASTNQTSMYLCASRGAGPQVGELFFGEGSRLTVL.

The chain combines TRBV29-1 with TRBJ1-2; the match to TRBD1 covers 8 bases. CDR1 is SQVTM, CDR2 ANQGSEA, per germline. V gave up 4 bases and J gave up 4 bases; unmatched junction bases: 8. The CDR3 length is 14 residues. The CDR3 region has the DNA TGCAGCGTTGTATGGACAGGGAGGGCCTATGGCTACACCTTC. Translating it yields CSVVWTGRAYGYTF.

The J gene is TRBJ2-5, the V gene TRBV7-2, with D possibly TRBD2 on 5 matching bases. Trimming shortened V by 1 base and J by 0 bases, and 12 bases separated the two germline ends. There are 16 residues in the CDR3. Germline CDR1 SGHTA, CDR2 FQGNSA. In DNA, the CDR3 is TGTGCCAGCAGCTTAGGTCACGGGGATCACCAAGAGACCCAGTACTTC. This translates into CASSLGHGDHQETQYF.

The J gene is TRBJ2-3, the V gene TRBV5-1; 14 bases align to TRBD2. CDR3 length: 16 residues. In germline, CDR1 is SGHRS, CDR2 YFSETQ. Germline trimming cut 4 bases from V and 7 bases from J; bases unmatched to any gene: 8. Here the CDR3 DNA reads TGCGCCAGCAGCACCAGACTAGCGGGAGGGATATATACGCAGTATTTT. Translating gives CASSTRLAGGIYTQYF.

This chain links TRBV25-1 with TRBJ2-7; D call uncertain. The length of the CDR3 is 15 residues. The germline gives CDR1 MGHDK, CDR2 SYGVNS. V shed 9 bases and J shed 6 bases, with 24 bases lying between them. The CDR3 DNA reads TGTGCCAGTCCCCTAAGCCCCCTCCAGGTAGGCGAGCAGTACTTC. Residues: CASPLSPLQVGEQYF.

The J gene is TRBJ2-7, the V gene TRBV14, with TRBD1 matching over 7 bases. CDR3 length: 15 residues. Per germline, CDR1 SGHDN and CDR2 FVKESK. With 4 bases clipped from V and 4 bases from J, the junction kept 10 bases outside the gene matches. Here the CDR3 DNA reads TGTGCCAGCAGCCTAGAAAGGGGGCCCTGGTACGAGCAGTACTTC. This sequence encodes CASSLERGPWYEQYF.